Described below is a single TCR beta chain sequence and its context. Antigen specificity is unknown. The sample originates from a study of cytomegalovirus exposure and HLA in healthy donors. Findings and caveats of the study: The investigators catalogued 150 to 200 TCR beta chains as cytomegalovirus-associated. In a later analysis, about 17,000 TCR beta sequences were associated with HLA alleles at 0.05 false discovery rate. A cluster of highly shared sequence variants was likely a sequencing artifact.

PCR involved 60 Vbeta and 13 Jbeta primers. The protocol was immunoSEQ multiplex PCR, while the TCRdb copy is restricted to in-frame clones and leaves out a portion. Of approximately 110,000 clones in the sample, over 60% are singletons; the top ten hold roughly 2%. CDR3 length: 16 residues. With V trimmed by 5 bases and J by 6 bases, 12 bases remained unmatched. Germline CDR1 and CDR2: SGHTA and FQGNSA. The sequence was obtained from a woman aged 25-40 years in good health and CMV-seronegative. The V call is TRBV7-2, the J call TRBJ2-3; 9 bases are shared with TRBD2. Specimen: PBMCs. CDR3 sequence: CASSSRLAARVDTQYF. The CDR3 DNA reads TGTGCCAGCAGCAGCCGACTAGCGGCCCGTGTGGATACGCAGTATTTT.